These 25 T cell receptor beta chains came from one sample sequenced in a study of blood T cell repertoires in COVID-19. The repertoire was sequenced with immunoSEQ multiplex PCR; TCRdb's copy has only in-frame clones and lacks some. Of roughly 56,000 clones listed, around 87% are singletons. Sequencing was done on a sample of peripheral blood. The receptors shown here come from a man aged 45-60 years with active COVID-19.

The chain combines TRBV18 with TRBJ2-7, with TRBD1 matching over 10 bases. V dropped 6 bases and J dropped 7; count of bases not matched to a gene: 9. The germline CDR1 and CDR2 sequences are KGHSH and LQKENI. This CDR3 contains 14 residues. The CDR3 DNA reads TGTGCCAGCTCCCAACGACAGGGGGCGGGGGAGCAGTACTTC. Residues: CASSQRQGAGEQYF. Full variable domain (missing parts from reference TRBV18 and TRBJ2-7): NAGVMQNPRHLVRRRGQEARLRCSPMKGHSHVYWYRQLPEEGLKFMVYLQKENIIDESGMPKERFSAEFPKEGPSILRIQQVVRGDSAAYFCASSQRQGAGEQYFGPGTRLTVT.

The chain joins TRBV6-6 to TRBJ2-2; a weak D match, TRBD2 (6 bases). The germline V gene encodes CDR1 MNHNY and CDR2 SVGAGI (reference sequence). This CDR3 has 13 residues. V lost 8 bases to trimming and J lost 5 bases, with 12 bases between them. This CDR3 reads CASLSGHTGELFF. The CDR3 coding sequence is TGTGCCAGCCTTAGCGGTCATACCGGGGAGCTGTTTTTT.

V gene TRBV11-3 combines with J gene TRBJ2-3; 7 bases are shared with TRBD1. Germline loops: CDR1 SGHNT, CDR2 YENEEA. There are 15 residues in the CDR3. The trim removed 6 bases at V and 4 bases at J, leaving 10 bases unmatched. The CDR3 is CASSRGTVTPDTQYF. CDR3 nucleotides: TGTGCCAGCAGTAGGGGGACAGTAACCCCAGATACGCAGTATTTT.

V is TRBV3-1 (or the pseudogene TRBV3-2) and J is TRBJ1-5, with 9 bases identical to TRBD1. The CDR3 runs to 14 residues. Trimming at V came to 4 bases and at J to 4 bases, leaving 2 bases not matched to a gene. Germline V gene sequence: CDR1 LGHDT, CDR2 YNNKEL (reference sequence). CDR3 nucleotides: TGTGCCAGCAGCCGAGGGACAGGGAATCAGCCCCAGCATTTT. Encoded protein: CASSRGTGNQPQHF.

The chain carries TRBV6-5 and TRBJ1-1; 8 positions match TRBD1. Germline V gives CDR1 MNHEY, CDR2 SVGAGI. This CDR3 spans 15 amino acids. The V segment lost 5 bases and the J segment 3 bases; nucleotides outside the gene matches: 8. CDR3 region: CASSKPTGAYTEAFF. The CDR3 bases are TGTGCCAGCAGTAAACCGACAGGGGCGTACACTGAAGCTTTCTTT.

The chain is built from TRBV7-9 and TRBJ1-1, with D perhaps matching TRBD1 (6 bases). The CDR3 covers 15 residues. Trimming cost V 5 bases and J 0 bases, with 13 bases left between them. Germline loops: CDR1 SEHNR, CDR2 FQNEAQ (reference sequence). The CDR3 region is CASSPRGQMNTEAFF. As DNA, the CDR3 is TGTGCCAGCAGCCCGCGGGGGCAGATGAACACTGAAGCTTTCTTT.

The chain carries TRBV18 and TRBJ1-2, with a tentative D call TRBD1 (5 bases). This CDR3 comprises 15 residues. Germline CDR1 reads KGHSH; CDR2 reads LQKENI. The V and J ends lost 0 bases and 0 bases respectively, with 8 bases between them. The CDR3 bases are TGTGCCAGCTCACCACCCGACAGATCTAACTATGGCTACACCTTC. This encodes CASSPPDRSNYGYTF.

The rearrangement links TRBV7-9 to TRBJ2-2, with D possibly TRBD2 on 7 matching bases. Germline-derived CDR1 and CDR2 are SEHNR and FQNEAQ (reference sequence). This CDR3 has 15 residues. Trimming took off 6 bases at V and 4 bases at J, with 15 bases between the two ends. The CDR3 loop is CASSTRGGITGELFF. The CDR3 DNA sequence: TGTGCCAGCAGTACGAGGGGGGGAATCACCGGGGAGCTGTTTTTT.

This clone was detected once. The V gene is TRBV5-4, the J gene TRBJ2-7; the match to TRBD1 covers 9 bases. Germline-derived CDR1 and CDR2 are SGHNT and YYREEE (reference sequence). The CDR3 runs 16 residues. V was clipped by 4 bases and J by 6 bases; unmatched bases: 14. The CDR3 spells CASSNPGQGSLGEQYF. In DNA form, the CDR3 reads TGTGCCAGCAGCAACCCGGGACAGGGTTCCCTCGGCGAGCAGTACTTC.

The rearrangement joins TRBV20-1 to TRBJ2-6; no reliable D call. Germline V gene lookup returns CDR1 DFQATT and CDR2 SNEGSKA (reference sequence). The CDR3 has 12 residues. Trimming cost V 3 bases and J 6 bases, with 6 bases left between them. This CDR3 reads CSASGEANVLTF. CDR3 nucleotides: TGCAGTGCTAGTGGAGAGGCCAACGTCCTGACTTTC.

The chain couples TRBV4-1 to TRBJ1-4, with 8 bases aligning to TRBD1. From germline, CDR1 is MGHRA and CDR2 YSYEKL. The CDR3 consists of 19 residues. V shed 5 bases and J 8 bases; nucleotides not matched to a gene: 22. The chain's CDR3 is CASSVLILAGGLFGEKLFF. The DNA for the CDR3 is TGCGCCAGCAGCGTCCTAATTCTGGCAGGGGGCTTATTTGGGGAAAAACTGTTTTTT.

The chain links TRBV6-2 or TRBV6-3 to TRBJ2-3, with 11 bases matching TRBD2. Germline assignment: CDR1 MNHEY and CDR2 SVGEGT. The CDR3 length is 15 residues. V shed 4 bases and J 4 bases; nucleotides not matched to a gene: 4. CDR3 in amino acids: CASSSLAGGPDTQYF. In DNA form, the CDR3 reads TGTGCCAGCAGTTCCTTAGCGGGGGGGCCAGATACGCAGTATTTT.

This rearrangement joins TRBV6-5 to TRBJ1-1, with TRBD1 matching over 7 bases. Losses at the gene ends were 7 bases for V and 0 bases for J; bases not matched to a gene: 5. Per germline, CDR1 MNHEY and CDR2 SVGAGI. This CDR3 region has 14 residues. This CDR3 is CASIPGGMNTEAFF. CDR3 nucleotide sequence: TGTGCCAGCATACCAGGGGGGATGAACACTGAAGCTTTCTTT.

The chain links TRBV6-5 to TRBJ2-1; D possibly corresponds to TRBD1 (6 bases). Germline V gene data show CDR1 as MNHEY and CDR2 as SVGAGI. Trimming stripped 6 bases from V and 6 bases from J, with 12 bases between. CDR3 length: 13 residues. CDR3 amino acids: CASSTQTGNEQFF. CDR3 in DNA: TGTGCCAGCAGCACTCAGACAGGCAATGAGCAGTTCTTC.

This clone was found once. The chain links TRBV19 to TRBJ2-7; a weak D match, TRBD2 (5 bases). CDR1 is LNHDA and CDR2 is SQIVND in the germline V gene (reference sequence). Trimming stripped 1 base from V and 2 bases from J, with 9 bases between. The CDR3 has 14 amino acids. CDR3 protein: CASSIATRAYEQYF. CDR3 in DNA: TGTGCCAGTAGTATAGCCACTAGAGCCTACGAGCAGTACTTC.

This chain uses TRBV11-2 with TRBJ1-6; TRBD1 aligns across 8 bases. This CDR3 contains 15 residues. CDR1 is SGHAT, CDR2 FQNNGV, per germline. J lost 10 bases, V lost 1 base, and 6 bases had no gene match. CDR3 sequence (DNA): TGTGCCAGCAGCTTAGGAGGACAGGGAGGGTCACCCCTCCACTTT. Encoded protein: CASSLGGQGGSPLHF.

The chain has TRBV5-5 and TRBJ2-3; TRBD1 matches at 7 bases. J lost 4 bases, V lost 3 bases, and 5 bases had no gene match. Germline CDR1 SGHKS, CDR2 YYEKEE (reference sequence). This CDR3 contains 14 residues. CDR3 DNA: TGTGCCAGCAGCTCTCCCGGGACAGCAGATACGCAGTATTTT. Its translation is CASSSPGTADTQYF.

This clone has only a few counts. The rearrangement links TRBV4-1 to TRBJ2-7; maybe TRBD1 (6 bases). This CDR3 comprises 15 residues. Germline CDR1 is MGHRA and CDR2 is YSYEKL. The V end lost 3 bases, the J end lost 3 bases, and 15 bases lay between the germline ends. Here the CDR3 reads CASSQSPGDIYEQYF. Here the CDR3 DNA reads TGCGCCAGCAGCCAGTCACCCGGGGACATCTACGAGCAGTACTTC.

J is TRBJ1-1 and V is TRBV5-6, with a weak D call TRBD1 (5 bases). Germline values: CDR1 SGHDT, CDR2 YYEEEE. The CDR3 spans 13 residues. Trimming removed 1 base from V and 4 bases from J, with 8 bases in between. CDR3 nucleotide sequence: TGTGCCAGCAGCTTGTCGGGGGGCACTGAAGCTTTCTTT. It is translated as CASSLSGGTEAFF.

This chain connects TRBV2 to TRBJ2-7; TRBD1 agrees at 7 bases. V lost 5 bases and J lost 2; bases outside the gene matches: 9. Germline assignment: CDR1 SNHLY and CDR2 FYNNEI. CDR3 length equals 15 residues. The CDR3 coding sequence is TGTGCCAGCAGTACCGACAGGGCAACCACCTACGAGCAGTACTTC. This gives the protein CASSTDRATTYEQYF.

This clone was counted once. The rearrangement uses TRBV11-2 and TRBJ2-5; 10 bases are a match to TRBD2. The CDR3 extends over 17 amino acids. V was pared by 3 bases and J by 0 bases, with 7 bases of the junction left unmatched. Germline-derived CDR1 and CDR2 are SGHAT and FQNNGV. The DNA of the CDR3 is TGTGCCAGCAGCTTCTTTCTAGCGGGAGTATACCAAGAGACCCAGTACTTC. Amino acid sequence: CASSFFLAGVYQETQYF.

V usage is TRBV27 and J usage is TRBJ1-1; 7 bases fit TRBD1. The V and J ends lost 5 bases and 0 bases, in that order; junction bases with no gene match: 6. Germline V gene sequence: CDR1 MNHEY, CDR2 SMNVEV (reference sequence). The CDR3 is 15 residues long. The CDR3, as DNA: TGTGCCAGCAGTCTACGACAGGGCGTGAACACTGAAGCTTTCTTT. The encoded protein is CASSLRQGVNTEAFF.

This clone was observed once. The V and J genes are TRBV7-9 and TRBJ1-2, with 7 bases aligning to TRBD1. The CDR3 is made up of 14 amino acids. Germline lookup yields CDR1 SEHNR and CDR2 FQNEAQ (reference sequence). V lost 4 bases, J lost 4 bases, and 6 bases stayed unmatched. The CDR3 sequence: CASSSGQRFYGYTF. The CDR3 region has the DNA TGTGCCAGCAGCTCGGGACAGAGATTCTATGGCTACACCTTC.

The chain has TRBV7-9 and TRBJ2-7; 9 bases match TRBD2. With V trimmed by 1 base and J by 5 bases, 9 bases remained unmatched. Germline assignment: CDR1 SEHNR and CDR2 FQNEAQ (reference sequence). This CDR3 is built from 16 residues. CDR3 sequence: CASSLVVGLANHEQYF. The CDR3 DNA is TGTGCCAGCAGCTTAGTTGTCGGACTAGCGAACCACGAGCAGTACTTC. Full variable domain (outside the CDR3, taken from reference TRBV7-9 and TRBJ2-7): DTGVSQNPRHKITKRGQNVTFRCDPISEHNRLYWYRQTLGQGPEFLTYFQNEAQLEKSRLLSDRFSAERPKGSFSTLEIQRTEQGDSAMYLCASSLVVGLANHEQYFGPGTRLTVT.

The rearrangement uses TRBV7-8 and TRBJ1-4, with TRBD1 matching over 8 bases. The CDR3 length is 20 residues. CDR1 and CDR2 (germline): SGHVS, FQNEAQ. Unmatched junction bases numbered 20, after V lost 5 bases and J lost 3 bases. The CDR3 DNA reads as TGTGCCAGCAGCCTTGAGGCCCAGGGGGCGATACTCCTTCCTAATGAAAAACTGTTTTTT. Residues: CASSLEAQGAILLPNEKLFF.